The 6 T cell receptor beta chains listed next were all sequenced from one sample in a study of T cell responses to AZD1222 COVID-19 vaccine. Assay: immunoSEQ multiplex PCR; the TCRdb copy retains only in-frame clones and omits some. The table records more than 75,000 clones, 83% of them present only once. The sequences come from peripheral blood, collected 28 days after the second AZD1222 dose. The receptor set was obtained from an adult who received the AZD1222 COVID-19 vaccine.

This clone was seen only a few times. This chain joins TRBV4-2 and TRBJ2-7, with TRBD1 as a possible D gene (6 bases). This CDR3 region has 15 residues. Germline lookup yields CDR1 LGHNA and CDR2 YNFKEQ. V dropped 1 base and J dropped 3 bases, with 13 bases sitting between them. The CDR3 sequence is CASSQGGQQHYEQYF. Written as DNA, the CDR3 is TGTGCCAGCAGCCAAGGCGGACAGCAACACTACGAGCAGTACTTC.

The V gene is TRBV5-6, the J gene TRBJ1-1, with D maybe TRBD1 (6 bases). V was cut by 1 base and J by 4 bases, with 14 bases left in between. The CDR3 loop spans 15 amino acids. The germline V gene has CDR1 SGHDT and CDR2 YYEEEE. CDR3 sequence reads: CASSLFSKGGTEAFF. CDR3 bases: TGTGCCAGCAGCTTGTTCTCCAAGGGGGGCACTGAAGCTTTCTTT.

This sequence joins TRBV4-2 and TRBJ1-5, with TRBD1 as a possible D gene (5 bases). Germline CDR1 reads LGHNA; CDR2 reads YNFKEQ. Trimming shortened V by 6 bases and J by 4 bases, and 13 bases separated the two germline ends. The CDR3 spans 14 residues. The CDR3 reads CASSLREANQPQHF. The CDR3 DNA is TGTGCCAGCAGTCTCAGGGAGGCGAATCAGCCCCAGCATTTT.

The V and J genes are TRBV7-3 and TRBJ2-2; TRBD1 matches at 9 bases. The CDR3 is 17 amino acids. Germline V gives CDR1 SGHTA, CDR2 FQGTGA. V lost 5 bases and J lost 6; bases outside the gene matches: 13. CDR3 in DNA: TGTGCCAGCAGCCCCCGGGGGACAGGGATTTCGCCCGGGGAGCTGTTTTTT. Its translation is CASSPRGTGISPGELFF.

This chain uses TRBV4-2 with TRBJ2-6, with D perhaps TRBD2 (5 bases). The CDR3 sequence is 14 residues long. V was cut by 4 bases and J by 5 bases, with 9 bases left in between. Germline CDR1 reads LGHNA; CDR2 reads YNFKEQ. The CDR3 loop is CASSLSGWANVLTF. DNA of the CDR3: TGTGCCAGCAGCCTAAGCGGTTGGGCCAACGTCCTGACTTTC.

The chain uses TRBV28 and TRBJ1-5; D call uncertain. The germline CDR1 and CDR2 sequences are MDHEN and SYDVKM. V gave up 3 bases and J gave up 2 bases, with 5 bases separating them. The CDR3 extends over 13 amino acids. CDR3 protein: CASSFNRNQPQHF. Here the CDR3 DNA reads TGTGCCAGCAGTTTCAATCGCAATCAGCCCCAGCATTTT. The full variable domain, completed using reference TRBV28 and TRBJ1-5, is DVKVTQSSRYLVKRTGEKVFLECVQDMDHENMFWYRQDPGLGLRLIYFSYDVKMKEKGDIPEGYSVSREKKERFSLILESASTNQTSMYLCASSFNRNQPQHFGDGTRLSIL.